This T cell receptor beta chain was identified during a study of cytomegalovirus exposure and HLA in healthy donors. Both 60 Vbeta primers and 13 Jbeta primers went into the PCR. Sequenced by immunoSEQ multiplex PCR; TCRdb stores in-frame clones only, minus some. The sample has 60,000 to 90,000 clones; around three quarters are singletons. This clone appeared a few times. Its antigen is not known. The CDR3 sequence is 19 residues long. V shed 0 bases and J shed 2 bases, with 23 bases lying between them. CDR1 and CDR2 from the germline V gene are LGHNA and YSLEER. Findings and caveats of the study: Prior analysis indicated that the majority of TCR beta V segments exhibited productivity approximately 87% or approximately 30% of the time.

Sequencing was carried out using PBMCs. The source of this sequence is a woman in her forties or fifties in good health and CMV-seropositive. The chain carries TRBV4-3 and TRBJ2-7, with D possibly being TRBD2 (6 bases). Here the CDR3 DNA reads TGCGCCAGCAGCCAAGATTGGTGGGGAATCGGGACTCTAGCCTACGAGCAGTACTTC. It translates to CASSQDWWGIGTLAYEQYF.